These 20 T cell receptor beta chains were all obtained from the same sample, sequenced in a study of T cell changes during pregnancy in multiple sclerosis. Repertoires were generated with immunoSEQ multiplex PCR, while TCRdb's copy carries only in-frame clones and drops some. The repertoire has approximately 71,000 clones, roughly 92% of them found once; the top ten carry roughly 2.1%. The specimen comprised peripheral blood, sampled in the second trimester of pregnancy. Receptors originate from a female donor with multiple sclerosis, enrolled in a pregnancy study.

The V gene is TRBV5-1, the J gene TRBJ1-5; D unclear. The CDR3 covers 15 residues. V was trimmed by 0 bases and J by 3 bases, leaving 10 bases between them. CDR1 and CDR2 (germline): SGHRS, YFSETQ. The CDR3 coding sequence is TGCGCCAGCAGCTTGGCCCCCGGGGTCAATCAGCCCCAGCATTTT. Protein: CASSLAPGVNQPQHF.

The chain is built from TRBV28 and TRBJ1-6, with 7 bases that match TRBD1. The CDR3 is 15 amino acids. The V segment lost 5 bases and the J segment 7 bases; nucleotides outside the gene matches: 8. CDR1 and CDR2 (germline): MDHEN, SYDVKM. CDR3 sequence: CASSPGQAKNSPLHF. CDR3 sequence (DNA): TGTGCCAGCAGTCCCGGACAGGCGAAAAATTCACCCCTCCACTTT.

This chain joins TRBV6-4 and TRBJ2-3; TRBD2 aligns across 8 bases. The V and J ends lost 4 bases and 0 bases, in that order; junction bases with no gene match: 0. There are 14 residues in the CDR3. Germline assignment: CDR1 MRHNA and CDR2 SNTAGT. CDR3 DNA: TGTGCCAGCAGTGCTAGCGGGAGCACAGATACGCAGTATTTT. Residues: CASSASGSTDTQYF.

CDR3 loop: CASSRGTSGNTDTQYF. The CDR3 DNA reads TGTGCCAGTAGTAGAGGGACTAGCGGGAACACAGATACGCAGTATTTT. The chain has TRBV19 and TRBJ2-3, with TRBD2 matching 13 bases. V shed 4 bases and J 2 bases; nucleotides not matched to a gene: 3. CDR1 LNHDA and CDR2 SQIVND come from the germline V gene (reference sequence). The CDR3 contains 16 residues.

V usage is TRBV9 and J usage is TRBJ2-1; 16 bases align to TRBD2. With V trimmed by 0 bases and J by 1 base, 13 bases remained unmatched. CDR1 is SGDLS and CDR2 is YYNGEE in the germline V gene. CDR3 size: 22 residues. CDR3 nucleotide sequence: TGTGCCAGCAGCGTAGCCGGGACTAGCGGGGGGGTTCTCTTAGGGTCCTACAATGAGCAGTTCTTC. Protein sequence: CASSVAGTSGGVLLGSYNEQFF.

The chain couples TRBV6-4 to TRBJ2-3; weak D call: TRBD1 (6 bases). The germline V and J ends were trimmed by 6 bases and 1 base, with 8 bases remaining between them. The germline CDR1 and CDR2 sequences are MRHNA and SNTAGT. The CDR3 loop spans 13 amino acids. The CDR3 DNA reads TGTGCCAGCAGCAGACAGGGCACAGATACGCAGTATTTT. Translation gives CASSRQGTDTQYF.

V and J are TRBV7-8 and TRBJ2-3, with 12 bases aligning to TRBD2. J lost 1 base, V lost 4 bases, and 3 bases had no gene match. From germline, CDR1 is SGHVS and CDR2 FQNEAQ. The CDR3 extends over 16 amino acids. CDR3 amino acids: CASSSRLAGGTDTQYF. CDR3 nucleotides: TGTGCCAGCAGCTCCAGACTAGCGGGGGGCACAGATACGCAGTATTTT.

This clone was picked up one time. The V call is TRBV18, the J call TRBJ1-1; 7 bases fit TRBD1. CDR3 size: 12 residues. Trimming at V came to 4 bases and at J to 4 bases, leaving 0 bases not matched to a gene. The germline V gene has CDR1 KGHSH and CDR2 LQKENI. CDR3 in amino acids: CASSQGATEAFF. CDR3 coding DNA: TGTGCCAGCTCACAGGGGGCCACTGAAGCTTTCTTT.

The chain has TRBV4-1 and TRBJ2-3, with 9 bases matching TRBD1. Per germline, CDR1 MGHRA and CDR2 YSYEKL. The CDR3 covers 17 residues. J gave up 4 bases and V 0 bases, and 8 bases lay outside the gene matches. CDR3 sequence reads: CASSQEKGQGYSDTQYF. DNA for the CDR3: TGCGCCAGCAGCCAAGAGAAGGGACAGGGTTATTCAGATACGCAGTATTTT.

This clone was found a few times. This chain uses TRBV30 with TRBJ1-6, with 8 nucleotides matching TRBD1. The CDR3 is made up of 14 amino acids. Germline V lookup: CDR1 GTSNPN, CDR2 SVGIG (reference sequence). The V and J ends lost 3 bases and 10 bases, in that order; junction bases with no gene match: 8. CDR3 sequence (DNA): TGTGCCTGGAGCACGGACAGGGTAGGGTCACCCCTCCACTTT. Translation: CAWSTDRVGSPLHF.

The chain links TRBV5-1 to TRBJ2-2; 12 bases map to TRBD1. CDR1 and CDR2 (germline): SGHRS, YFSETQ. V dropped 4 bases and J dropped 7; count of bases not matched to a gene: 5. The CDR3 runs to 15 residues. The CDR3 DNA sequence: TGCGCCAGCAGCCCGGGACAGGGGGCGAACGGGGAGCTGTTTTTT. Its translation: CASSPGQGANGELFF. Full variable domain (outside the CDR3, taken from reference TRBV5-1 and TRBJ2-2): KAGVTQTPRYLIKTRGQQVTLSCSPISGHRSVSWYQQTPGQGLQFLFEYFSETQRNKGNFPGRFSGRQFSNSRSEMNVSTLELGDSALYLCASSPGQGANGELFFGEGSRLTVL.

The V gene is TRBV19, the J gene TRBJ1-3, with D perhaps TRBD1 (6 bases). Germline V CDR1 and CDR2: LNHDA, SQIVND (reference sequence). V lost 5 bases and J 0 bases, leaving 14 bases between the germline ends. The CDR3 spans 16 residues. CDR3 amino acids: CASSPYGQHSGNTIYF. CDR3 DNA: TGTGCCAGTAGTCCCTACGGACAGCACTCTGGAAACACCATATATTTT.

The chain recombines TRBV6-1 with TRBJ2-7; 10 bases align to TRBD2. The CDR3 sequence is 15 residues long. CDR1 and CDR2 from the germline V gene are MNHNS and SASEGT. V lost 3 bases, J lost 6 bases, and 8 bases stayed unmatched. The CDR3, as DNA: TGTGCCAGCAGTGATCCGGGACTAGCGTCTACCGAGCAGTACTTC. Its translation: CASSDPGLASTEQYF.

CDR3 sequence reads: CASSLTGAYEQYF. The CDR3 region has the DNA TGTGCCAGCAGTTTAACAGGCGCCTACGAGCAGTACTTC. The V gene is TRBV27, the J gene TRBJ2-7, with D possibly being TRBD1 (5 bases). The CDR3 loop spans 13 amino acids. The germline V and J ends were trimmed by 2 bases and 2 bases, with 7 bases remaining between them. Germline V lookup: CDR1 MNHEY, CDR2 SMNVEV (reference sequence).

The rearrangement uses TRBV7-9 and TRBJ2-3; D gene uncertain. Trimming pared 5 bases from V and 3 bases from J, leaving 15 bases between. The length of the CDR3 is 15 residues. The germline V gene has CDR1 SEHNR and CDR2 FQNEAQ (reference sequence). Written as DNA, the CDR3 is TGTGCCAGCAGCCCAAAGAGGCGCCTGACAGATACGCAGTATTTT. Amino acids: CASSPKRRLTDTQYF.

CDR3 sequence reads: CASSLREGLGNEQFF. The CDR3, as DNA: TGTGCCAGCAGCTTACGGGAGGGCCTCGGGAATGAGCAGTTCTTC. The chain links TRBV27 to TRBJ2-1, with TRBD2 identical over 8 bases. CDR1 and CDR2 from the germline V gene are MNHEY and SMNVEV (reference sequence). The ends lost 6 bases at V and 7 bases at J; junction bases unmatched: 11. There are 15 residues in the CDR3.

This chain links TRBV27 with TRBJ1-1; tentative D call: TRBD1 (6 bases). CDR3 length: 15 residues. The germline gives CDR1 MNHEY, CDR2 SMNVEV (reference sequence). With 2 bases removed from V and 1 base from J, the gap between germline ends came to 11 bases. The CDR3 protein is CASSLISGANTEAFF. CDR3 sequence (DNA): TGTGCCAGCAGTTTAATCTCAGGGGCGAACACTGAAGCTTTCTTT.

The genes are TRBV28 and TRBJ2-1, with 10 bases fitting TRBD1. The CDR3 contains 14 residues. The germline V gene encodes CDR1 MDHEN and CDR2 SYDVKM. With V trimmed by 8 bases and J by 12 bases, 13 bases remained unmatched. The chain's CDR3 is CASQRDRGPSVQFF. The CDR3 DNA sequence: TGTGCCAGCCAGCGGGACAGGGGCCCGTCGGTGCAGTTCTTC.

The chain recombines TRBV28 with TRBJ1-2; weak D call: TRBD1 (5 bases). The length of the CDR3 is 16 residues. Trimming removed 3 bases at V and 6 bases at J, with 20 bases between. Germline V gene sequence: CDR1 MDHEN, CDR2 SYDVKM. The CDR3 loop reads CASSFLLRGRADGYTF. DNA for the CDR3: TGTGCCAGCAGTTTTCTACTAAGGGGCAGGGCCGATGGCTACACCTTC.

The genes are TRBV18 and TRBJ1-5, with 7 bases identical to TRBD1. V lost 4 bases and J lost 4; bases outside the gene matches: 1. CDR3 length: 13 residues. The V gene's germline CDR1 is KGHSH and CDR2 LQKENI. CDR3 DNA sequence: TGTGCCAGCTCACTACAGGGGAATCAGCCCCAGCATTTT. As protein: CASSLQGNQPQHF. The complete variable domain, with remaining parts taken from reference TRBV18 and TRBJ1-5, reads NAGVMQNPRHLVRRRGQEARLRCSPMKGHSHVYWYRQLPEEGLKFMVYLQKENIIDESGMPKERFSAEFPKEGPSILRIQQVVRGDSAAYFCASSLQGNQPQHFGDGTRLSIL.